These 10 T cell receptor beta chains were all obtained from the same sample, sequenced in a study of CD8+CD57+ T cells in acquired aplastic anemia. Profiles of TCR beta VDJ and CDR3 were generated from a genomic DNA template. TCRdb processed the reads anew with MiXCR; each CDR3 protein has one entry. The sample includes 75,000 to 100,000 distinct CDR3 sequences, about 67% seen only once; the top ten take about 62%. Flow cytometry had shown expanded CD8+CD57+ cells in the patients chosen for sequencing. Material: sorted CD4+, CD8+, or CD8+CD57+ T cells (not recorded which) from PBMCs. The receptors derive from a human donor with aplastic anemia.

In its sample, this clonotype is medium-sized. The chain's CDR3 is CSARDLGAGGPPETQYF. CDR3 nucleotide sequence: TGCAGTGCTAGAGATCTGGGGGCGGGAGGGCCTCCCGAGACCCAGTACTTC. The rearrangement links TRBV20-1 to TRBJ2-5; 9 bases line up with TRBD2. This CDR3 comprises 17 residues. V shed 0 bases and J 5 bases; nucleotides not matched to a gene: 13. Germline loops: CDR1 DFQATT, CDR2 SNEGSKA (reference sequence).

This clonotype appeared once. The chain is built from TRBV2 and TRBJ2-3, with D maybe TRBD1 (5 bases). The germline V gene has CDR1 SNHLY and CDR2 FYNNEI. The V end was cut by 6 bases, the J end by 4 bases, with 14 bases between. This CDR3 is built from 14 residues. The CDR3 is CASSPTSRADTQYF. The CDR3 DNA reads TGTGCCAGCAGCCCCACAAGCAGGGCAGATACGCAGTATTTT.

CDR3 DNA sequence: TGTGCCAGCAGTGAAGGGACCCGACATGGCTACACCTTC. Protein product: CASSEGTRHGYTF. The rearrangement links TRBV2 to TRBJ1-2; D is unclear. Per germline, CDR1 SNHLY and CDR2 FYNNEI. The V end was cut by 1 base, the J end by 6 bases, with 9 bases between. This CDR3 contains 13 residues.

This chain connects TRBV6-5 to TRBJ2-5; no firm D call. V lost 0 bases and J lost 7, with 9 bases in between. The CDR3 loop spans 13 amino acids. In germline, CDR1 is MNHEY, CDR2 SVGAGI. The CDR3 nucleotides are TGTGCCAGCAGTTACTCGAAAGGGCTGACCCAGTACTTC. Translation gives CASSYSKGLTQYF.

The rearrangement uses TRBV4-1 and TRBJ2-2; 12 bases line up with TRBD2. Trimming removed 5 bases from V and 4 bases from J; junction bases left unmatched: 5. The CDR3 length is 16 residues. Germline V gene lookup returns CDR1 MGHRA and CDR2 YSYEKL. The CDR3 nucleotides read TGCGCCAGCAGCAACGGACTAGCGGGAACCACCGGGGAGCTGTTTTTT. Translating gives CASSNGLAGTTGELFF.

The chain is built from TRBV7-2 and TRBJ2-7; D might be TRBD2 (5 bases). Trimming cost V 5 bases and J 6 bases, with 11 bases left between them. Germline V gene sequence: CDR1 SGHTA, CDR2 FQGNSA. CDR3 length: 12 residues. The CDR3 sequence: CASSQEGREQYF. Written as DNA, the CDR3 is TGTGCCAGCAGCCAAGAGGGCCGCGAGCAGTACTTC.

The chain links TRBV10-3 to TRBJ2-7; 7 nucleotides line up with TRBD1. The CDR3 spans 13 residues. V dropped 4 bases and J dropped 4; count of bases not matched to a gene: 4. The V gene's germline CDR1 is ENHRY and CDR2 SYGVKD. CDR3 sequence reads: CAISAGTAYEQYF. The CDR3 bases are TGTGCCATCAGTGCCGGGACAGCTTACGAGCAGTACTTC.

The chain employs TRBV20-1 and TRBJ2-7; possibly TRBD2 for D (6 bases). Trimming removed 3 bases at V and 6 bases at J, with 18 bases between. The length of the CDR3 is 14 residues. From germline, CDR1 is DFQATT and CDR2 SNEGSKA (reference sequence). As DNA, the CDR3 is TGCAGTGCTAGGATACCCGGGGGTGTCCTCGAGCAGTACTTC. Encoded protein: CSARIPGGVLEQYF.

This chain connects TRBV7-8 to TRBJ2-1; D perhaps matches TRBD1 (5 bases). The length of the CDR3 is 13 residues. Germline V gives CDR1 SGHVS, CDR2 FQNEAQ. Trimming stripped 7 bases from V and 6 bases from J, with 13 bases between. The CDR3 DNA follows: TGTGCCAGCACCGAGACAGTGTCCAATGAGCAGTTCTTC. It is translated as CASTETVSNEQFF.

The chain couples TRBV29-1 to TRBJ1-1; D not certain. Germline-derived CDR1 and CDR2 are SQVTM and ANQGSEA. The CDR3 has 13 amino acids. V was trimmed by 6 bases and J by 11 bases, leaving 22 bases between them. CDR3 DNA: TGCAGCGTCCCGGCGAGTGGCATTGGGGAGGCTTTCTTT. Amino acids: CSVPASGIGEAFF.